The 2 T cell receptor beta chains given below trace back to one sample, sequenced in a study of blood T cell repertoires in COVID-19. Clones were read by immunoSEQ multiplex PCR, and TCRdb kept only the in-frame ones, dropping some. In the table there are about 160,000 clones, around 90% of which are singletons. The sample was peripheral blood. These receptors all stem from a man in his sixties with active or convalescent COVID-19.

The V and J genes are TRBV10-1 and TRBJ1-3, with D hard to call. The CDR3 spans 14 residues. Germline-derived CDR1 and CDR2 are WNHNN and SYGVQD (reference sequence). V was cut by 3 bases and J by 2 bases, with 8 bases left in between. The CDR3 protein is CASSDGSTGNTIYF. DNA for the CDR3: TGCGCCAGCAGTGATGGGAGTACTGGAAACACCATATATTTT.

V gene TRBV7-9 combines with J gene TRBJ2-6; maybe TRBD1 (5 bases). V was cut by 5 bases and J by 4 bases, with 9 bases left in between. Germline CDR1 is SEHNR and CDR2 is FQNEAQ (reference sequence). This CDR3 spans 14 amino acids. CDR3 sequence: CASSLGAGANVLTF. CDR3 nucleotides: TGTGCCAGCAGCCTTGGGGCCGGGGCCAACGTCCTGACTTTC.